This TCR beta chain was documented in a study of blood T cell repertoires in COVID-19. Study-level background: Spain, Italy and the United States supplied samples that represented acute and convalescent COVID-19.

The germline CDR1 and CDR2 sequences are SGDLS and YYNGEE. This CDR3 is 15 amino acids long. A few counts support this clone. This may stem from a read error, because a much larger clone lies one nucleotide away. Other DNA sequences of this sample code for an identical CDR3. Original data processing: Estimation of nucleated cell counts was performed using reference gene primer amplification. The assay was immunoSEQ multiplex PCR, and TCRdb's table has in-frame clones only and misses some. The V and J calls and clone size were taken over from that table, and D and trimming were inferred from the DNA. The sample lists 30,000 to 45,000 clones; 90% were seen once.

The specimen was peripheral blood. This rearrangement joins TRBV9 to TRBJ2-5; TRBD2 might be the D (7 bases). This clonotype was sampled from a man aged 65-85 years with acute or convalescent COVID-19. CDR3 amino acids: CPSSGGGGPQETQYF. In DNA, the CDR3 is TGTCCCAGCAGCGGAGGGGGGGGGCCCCAAGAGACCCAGTACTTC.